Shown below are 21 T cell receptor beta chains from a single sample sequenced in a study of OX40 agonist ivuxolimab in advanced cancers. Libraries were prepared by immunoSEQ multiplex PCR; TCRdb keeps only in-frame clonotypes and omits some of them. The profile shows nearly 95,000 clones, 94% of them singletons. The starting material was CD4+ or CD8+ T cells sorted from blood, obtained in a trial of the OX40 agonist ivuxolimab. The receptor source for this set is an adult with an advanced solid tumor such as melanoma, head and neck, liver or kidney cancer.

The chain recombines TRBV13 with TRBJ2-5, with a tentative D call TRBD2 (5 bases). Germline CDR1 reads PRHDT; CDR2 reads FYEKMQ (reference sequence). This CDR3 comprises 16 residues. Between the trimmed V and J ends, which lost 0 bases and 6 bases, there was a span of 17 bases. CDR3 residues: CASSLGVSGTKKTQYF. The CDR3 bases are TGTGCCAGCAGCTTAGGAGTCTCGGGAACCAAGAAGACCCAGTACTTC.

V gene TRBV5-4 combines with J gene TRBJ2-7, with D possibly matching TRBD1 (5 bases). The CDR3 spans 13 residues. Trimming removed 2 bases from V and 2 bases from J, with 8 bases in between. CDR1 is SGHNT and CDR2 is YYREEE in the germline V gene (reference sequence). The DNA of the CDR3 is TGTGCCAGCAGCTTTGGACAAGCCTACGAGCAGTACTTC. Translation: CASSFGQAYEQYF.

This chain connects TRBV29-1 to TRBJ2-7, with 8 positions matching TRBD2. The J segment lost 1 base and the V segment lost 5 bases, leaving 16 bases of the junction unmatched. The CDR3 contains 17 residues. Germline CDR1 SQVTM, CDR2 ANQGSEA. CDR3 residues: CSVRGGYAGTESYEQYF. The DNA of the CDR3 is TGCAGCGTTCGGGGGGGGTATGCAGGGACGGAATCCTACGAGCAGTACTTC.

The chain carries TRBV6-5 and TRBJ2-5, with TRBD2 identical over 12 bases. Per the germline V gene, CDR1 is MNHEY and CDR2 is SVGAGI. CDR3 length equals 14 residues. J gave up 4 bases and V 6 bases, and 3 bases lay outside the gene matches. CDR3 DNA: TGTGCCAGCAGCTCTAGCGGGAGGGTAGAGACCCAGTACTTC. This encodes CASSSSGRVETQYF.

This rearrangement joins TRBV11-2 to TRBJ2-1; a weak D match, TRBD1 (6 bases). Germline lookup yields CDR1 SGHAT and CDR2 FQNNGV. The CDR3 has 14 residues. Trimming removed 3 bases from V and 3 bases from J, with 9 bases in between. CDR3 sequence: CASSFGTHYNEQFF. For the CDR3, the DNA is TGTGCCAGCAGCTTCGGGACACACTACAATGAGCAGTTCTTC. Based on the CDR3 plus reference TRBV11-2 and TRBJ2-1, the full variable domain is EAGVAQSPRYKIIEKRQSVAFWCNPISGHATLYWYQQILGQGPKLLIQFQNNGVVDDSQLPKDRFSAERLKGVDSTLKIQPAKLEDSAVYLCASSFGTHYNEQFFGPGTRLTVL.

The chain links TRBV7-2 to TRBJ2-7; 11 bases match TRBD2. The CDR3 consists of 16 residues. V was clipped by 1 base and J by 3 bases; unmatched bases: 5. Germline CDR1 is SGHTA and CDR2 is FQGNSA. CDR3 loop: CASSLDVSGGGYEQYF. The CDR3 DNA sequence: TGTGCCAGCAGCTTAGATGTTAGCGGGGGGGGCTACGAGCAGTACTTC.

The rearrangement joins TRBV11-3 to TRBJ2-5, with TRBD2 matching 9 bases. The V gene's germline CDR1 is SGHNT and CDR2 YENEEA. This CDR3 is built from 16 residues. The junction had 13 bases not matched to a gene; V was cut back by 7 bases and J by 4 bases. The CDR3 coding sequence is TGTGCCAGCATCTGGGGAAGGGCGGGAGGGCCAGAGACCCAGTACTTC. This sequence encodes CASIWGRAGGPETQYF.

V usage is TRBV5-8 and J usage is TRBJ2-5; TRBD2 agrees at 8 bases. V shed 0 bases, J shed 5 bases, and the junction held 3 bases outside the gene matches. CDR1 is SGHTS and CDR2 is YDEGEE in the germline V gene. This CDR3 region has 14 residues. The DNA of the CDR3 is TGTGCCAGCAGCTTGGAAACTAGCGGCGAGACCCAGTACTTC. Amino acids: CASSLETSGETQYF. The full variable domain, completed using reference TRBV5-8 and TRBJ2-5, is EAGVTQSPTHLIKTRGQQATLRCSPISGHTSVYWYQQALGLGLQFLLWYDEGEERNRGNFPPRFSGRQFPNYSSELNVNALELEDSALYLCASSLETSGETQYFGPGTRLLVL.

The J gene is TRBJ2-7, the V gene TRBV27; D might be TRBD1 or TRBD2, each matching 5 bases. Trimming cost V 5 bases and J 2 bases, with 13 bases left between them. The CDR3 extends over 14 amino acids. Germline V gene data show CDR1 as MNHEY and CDR2 as SMNVEV (reference sequence). This CDR3 reads CASSPVGTAYEQYF. The CDR3 DNA sequence: TGTGCCAGCAGTCCCGTTGGGACGGCCTACGAGCAGTACTTC.

CDR3 protein: CASSDTGGYSNYGYTF. CDR3 in DNA: TGTGCCAGCAGCGATACAGGGGGTTACTCTAACTATGGCTACACCTTC. The rearrangement links TRBV5-4 to TRBJ1-2; 8 bases agree with TRBD1. CDR1 and CDR2 (germline): SGHNT, YYREEE (reference sequence). V was pared by 4 bases and J by 0 bases, with 8 bases of the junction left unmatched. The CDR3 runs 16 residues.

CDR3 sequence (DNA): TGTGCCAGCAGCTCCGGGACAGGGAATCCGAACACTGAAGCTTTCTTT. Translation: CASSSGTGNPNTEAFF. V gene TRBV5-4 combines with J gene TRBJ1-1; 9 bases agree with TRBD1. CDR3 length equals 16 residues. The germline V gene has CDR1 SGHNT and CDR2 YYREEE (reference sequence). J was trimmed by 1 base and V by 3 bases; bases with no gene match: 7. Supplemented by reference TRBV5-4 and TRBJ1-1, the full variable domain reads ETGVTQSPTHLIKTRGQQVTLRCSSQSGHNTVSWYQQALGQGPQFIFQYYREEENGRGNFPPRFSGLQFPNYSSELNVNALELDDSALYLCASSSGTGNPNTEAFFGQGTRLTVV.

This chain joins TRBV5-1 and TRBJ2-7; 13 positions agree with TRBD2. The CDR3 has 16 residues. From germline, CDR1 is SGHRS and CDR2 YFSETQ. With V trimmed by 0 bases and J by 4 bases, 4 bases remained unmatched. Written as DNA, the CDR3 is TGCGCCAGCAGCTTGGGGACTAGCGGGAGAATGTACGAGCAGTACTTC. Encoded protein: CASSLGTSGRMYEQYF.

This chain links TRBV18 with TRBJ2-1; D gene unclear. Trimming left V 3 bases short and J 1 base short, with 7 bases between. Per germline, CDR1 KGHSH and CDR2 LQKENI. The CDR3 consists of 14 residues. The CDR3 DNA is TGTGCCAGCTCACCCCCTCAGTCCTACAATGAGCAGTTCTTC. Translating it yields CASSPPQSYNEQFF.

CDR3 region: CASSFPGPSYEQYF. CDR3 sequence (DNA): TGTGCCAGTAGTTTTCCGGGGCCTTCCTACGAGCAGTACTTC. This chain connects TRBV19 to TRBJ2-7; D may correspond to TRBD1 or TRBD2 (5 bases each). The V gene lost 5 bases and the J gene lost 1 base, with 12 bases spanning the gap. Germline CDR1 reads LNHDA; CDR2 reads SQIVND (reference sequence). This CDR3 is built from 14 residues.

V usage is TRBV19 and J usage is TRBJ2-1, with 10 bases that match TRBD2. Trimming cost V 2 bases and J 7 bases; bases outside gene matches: 5. CDR1 LNHDA and CDR2 SQIVND come from the germline V gene (reference sequence). This CDR3 has 15 residues. CDR3 bases: TGTGCCAGTAGTATAAAAGCGGGGGGGCCGAATGAGCAGTTCTTC. Protein product: CASSIKAGGPNEQFF.

The chain recombines TRBV6-6 with TRBJ2-7; D gene uncertain. The CDR3 runs 13 residues. Between the trimmed V and J ends, which lost 6 bases and 6 bases, there was a span of 15 bases. The germline gives CDR1 MNHNY, CDR2 SVGAGI (reference sequence). CDR3 loop: CASSPGFLFEQYF. CDR3 coding DNA: TGTGCCAGCAGCCCCGGATTTCTGTTCGAGCAGTACTTC.

The rearrangement joins TRBV5-1 to TRBJ1-2, with 7 bases fitting TRBD1. With V trimmed by 3 bases and J by 4 bases, 12 bases remained unmatched. This CDR3 is 16 amino acids long. From germline, CDR1 is SGHRS and CDR2 YFSETQ. The CDR3 loop reads CASSSPTGKNPYGYTF. In DNA, the CDR3 is TGCGCCAGCAGCTCACCGACAGGGAAGAACCCCTATGGCTACACCTTC.

This clone has a single count. V gene TRBV5-6 combines with J gene TRBJ2-3, with a weak D call TRBD1 (5 bases). This CDR3 spans 15 amino acids. The germline V gene has CDR1 SGHDT and CDR2 YYEEEE. Trimming cost V 4 bases and J 0 bases, with 12 bases left between them. The CDR3 loop reads CASSELGRSTDTQYF. CDR3 DNA: TGTGCCAGCAGCGAACTGGGGCGTAGCACAGATACGCAGTATTTT.

This chain uses TRBV13 with TRBJ2-1; tentatively, D is TRBD2 (7 bases). V lost 3 bases and J 5 bases, leaving 11 bases between the germline ends. CDR3 length equals 14 residues. Germline V gives CDR1 PRHDT, CDR2 FYEKMQ (reference sequence). CDR3 sequence: CASSLRGGNNEQFF. The DNA for the CDR3 is TGTGCCAGCAGCTTGAGGGGGGGTAACAATGAGCAGTTCTTC.

V gene TRBV2 combines with J gene TRBJ2-7; the D is unclear. This CDR3 has 14 residues. Germline V gene lookup returns CDR1 SNHLY and CDR2 FYNNEI. V was pared by 6 bases and J by 0 bases, with 12 bases between. CDR3 residues: CASRESWSSYEQYF. The CDR3 DNA follows: TGTGCCAGCAGAGAAAGCTGGAGCTCCTACGAGCAGTACTTC.

This chain joins TRBV5-4 and TRBJ2-3; 11 bases align to TRBD2. CDR1 and CDR2 (germline): SGHNT, YYREEE (reference sequence). Trimming at V came to 4 bases and at J to 6 bases, leaving 10 bases not matched to a gene. The CDR3 contains 16 residues. CDR3 coding DNA: TGTGCCAGCAGCCTAGGGACTAGCGGTGTCGGCGATACGCAGTATTTT. Its translation: CASSLGTSGVGDTQYF.